This entry lists 10 T cell receptor beta chains sequenced from one sample in a study of shared clonotypes between healthy human individuals. Produced via immunoSEQ multiplex PCR; TCRdb's table is partial and in-frame only. The table records millions of clones, roughly 96% of them present only once. Sequences were obtained from naive CD4+ T cells sorted from blood. Described subset: CD45RA+ positively selected. These receptors originate from a young man in good health.

The rearrangement links TRBV5-1 to TRBJ2-1, with TRBD2 as a possible D gene (6 bases). Trimming cost V 4 bases and J 2 bases, with 10 bases left between them. Looked up from germline, CDR1 is SGHRS and CDR2 is YFSETQ. This CDR3 is built from 14 residues. CDR3 amino acids: CASSRDSPYNEQFF. The DNA for the CDR3 is TGCGCCAGCAGCCGGGACTCGCCCTACAATGAGCAGTTCTTC. Full variable domain (outside the CDR3, taken from reference TRBV5-1 and TRBJ2-1): KAGVTQTPRYLIKTRGQQVTLSCSPISGHRSVSWYQQTPGQGLQFLFEYFSETQRNKGNFPGRFSGRQFSNSRSEMNVSTLELGDSALYLCASSRDSPYNEQFFGPGTRLTVL.

The CDR3 DNA follows: TGCGCCAGCAGCTTGGGGTCCAGCCCTTCCTACGAGCAGTACTTC. Its protein product is CASSLGSSPSYEQYF. The chain combines TRBV5-1 with TRBJ2-7; D is undetermined. The CDR3 loop spans 15 amino acids. V was clipped by 0 bases and J by 1 base, with 11 bases between them. Germline lookup yields CDR1 SGHRS and CDR2 YFSETQ.

Details on this clone: Other DNA sequences in this specimen translate into the identical CDR3. This chain connects TRBV5-6 to TRBJ1-5; D perhaps matches TRBD1 (5 bases). This CDR3 comprises 14 residues. CDR1 SGHDT and CDR2 YYEEEE come from the germline V gene. Trimming pared 3 bases from V and 2 bases from J, leaving 9 bases between. The CDR3 loop is CASSYVGGNQPQHF. CDR3 in DNA: TGTGCCAGCAGCTATGTAGGGGGCAATCAGCCCCAGCATTTT.

This sequence joins TRBV20-1 and TRBJ1-2; a possible D gene is TRBD1 (5 bases). This CDR3 has 10 amino acids. Looked up from germline, CDR1 is DFQATT and CDR2 is SNEGSKA (reference sequence). Written as DNA, the CDR3 is TGCAGCCCCGAGGGGAGCGGCTACACCTTC. It yields the protein CSPEGSGYTF.

This chain connects TRBV5-8 to TRBJ1-1, with D hard to call. This CDR3 contains 14 residues. CDR1 and CDR2 (germline): SGHTS, YDEGEE. The V and J ends lost 4 bases and 1 base respectively, with 11 bases between them. The CDR3 here is CASSRSGTNTEAFF. For the CDR3, the DNA is TGTGCCAGCAGCCGCAGTGGAACGAACACTGAAGCTTTCTTT.

The genes are TRBV6-1 and TRBJ1-1; TRBD1 matches at 10 bases. The CDR3 loop spans 15 amino acids. The trim removed 4 bases at V and 3 bases at J, leaving 5 bases unmatched. CDR1 is MNHNS and CDR2 is SASEGT in the germline V gene. The CDR3, as DNA: TGTGCCAGCAGTGCCTCCGGGACAGGGGACACTGAAGCTTTCTTT. It codes for CASSASGTGDTEAFF.

The V gene is TRBV29-1, the J gene TRBJ2-1; TRBD2 agrees at 10 bases. CDR1 SQVTM and CDR2 ANQGSEA come from the germline V gene. The CDR3 contains 13 residues. V was clipped by 6 bases and J by 5 bases; unmatched bases: 4. The CDR3: CSVSGRADNEQFF. CDR3 coding DNA: TGCAGCGTAAGCGGGAGGGCCGACAATGAGCAGTTCTTC.

The chain is built from TRBV11-1 and TRBJ2-5; tentatively, D is TRBD2 (5 bases). V lost 3 bases and J lost 6, with 17 bases in between. The CDR3 sequence is 15 residues long. Germline values: CDR1 SGHAT, CDR2 FQDESV (reference sequence). CDR3 protein: CASSLEGPGWKTQYF. The CDR3, as DNA: TGTGCCAGCAGCTTGGAAGGTCCGGGATGGAAGACCCAGTACTTC.

This clone is a singleton in its sample. This chain uses TRBV9 with TRBJ2-7, with D possibly being TRBD1 (6 bases). This CDR3 contains 15 residues. CDR1 SGDLS and CDR2 YYNGEE come from the germline V gene. V was shortened by 3 bases and J by 1 base, with 14 bases between the two germline ends. CDR3 protein: CASSEGVAKSYEQYF. In DNA, the CDR3 is TGTGCCAGCAGCGAGGGGGTAGCGAAGTCCTACGAGCAGTACTTC.

The V call is TRBV30, the J call TRBJ1-3; TRBD1 might be the D (6 bases). Germline CDR1 and CDR2: GTSNPN and SVGIG (reference sequence). The CDR3 runs to 15 residues. The germline V and J ends were trimmed by 0 bases and 5 bases, with 14 bases remaining between them. CDR3 loop: CAWSVTQGHRNTIYF. In nucleotides, the CDR3 is TGTGCCTGGAGTGTAACCCAGGGACACCGAAACACCATATATTTT.